One T cell receptor beta chain is described in this entry. This entry comes from a study of technical replicates of blood from a few donors. The protocol was immunoSEQ multiplex PCR, while the TCRdb copy is restricted to in-frame clones and leaves out a portion. The sample shows approximately 73,000 clones, around 93% of them seen only once. The CDR3 loop spans 13 amino acids. Looked up from germline, CDR1 is MDHEN and CDR2 is SYDVKM. The junction had 6 bases not matched to a gene; V was cut back by 5 bases and J by 8 bases. This TCR was recovered from a human donor in good health. Source material: T cells isolated from PBMCs. J is TRBJ1-2 and V is TRBV28; the match to TRBD1 covers 9 bases. The CDR3 reads CASSLGQGRGYTF. The CDR3 coding sequence is TGTGCCAGCAGTCTTGGACAGGGGCGGGGCTACACCTTC.